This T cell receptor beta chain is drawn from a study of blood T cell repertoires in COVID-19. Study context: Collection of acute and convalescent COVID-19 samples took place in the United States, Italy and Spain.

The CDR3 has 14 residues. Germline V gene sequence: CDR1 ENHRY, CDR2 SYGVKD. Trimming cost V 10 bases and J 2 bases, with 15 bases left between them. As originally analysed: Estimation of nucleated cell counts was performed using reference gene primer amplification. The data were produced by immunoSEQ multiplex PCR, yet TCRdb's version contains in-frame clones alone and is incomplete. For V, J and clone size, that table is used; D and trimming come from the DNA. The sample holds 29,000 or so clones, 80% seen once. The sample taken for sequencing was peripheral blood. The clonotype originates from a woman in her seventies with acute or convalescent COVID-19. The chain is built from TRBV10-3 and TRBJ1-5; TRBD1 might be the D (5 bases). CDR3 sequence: CASEGEAGNQPQHF. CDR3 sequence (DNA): TGTGCCAGCGAAGGGGAAGCTGGCAATCAGCCCCAGCATTTT.